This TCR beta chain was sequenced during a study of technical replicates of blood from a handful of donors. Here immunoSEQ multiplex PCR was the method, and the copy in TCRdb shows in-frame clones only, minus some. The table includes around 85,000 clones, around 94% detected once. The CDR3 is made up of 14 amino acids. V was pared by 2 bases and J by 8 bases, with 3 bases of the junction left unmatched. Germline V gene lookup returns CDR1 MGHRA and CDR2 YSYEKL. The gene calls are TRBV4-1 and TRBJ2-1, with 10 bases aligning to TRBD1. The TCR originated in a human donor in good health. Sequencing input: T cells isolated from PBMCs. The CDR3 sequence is CASSQSGTGDEQFF. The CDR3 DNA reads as TGCGCCAGCAGCCAAAGCGGGACAGGGGATGAGCAGTTCTTC.